The rows below give T cell receptor beta chains drawn from one sample of a study of blood T cell repertoires in COVID-19. Some clones are missing from TCRdb's copy, which holds only in-frame ones; the method was immunoSEQ multiplex PCR. Of more than 200,000 clones detected, 80% appear once; the ten largest clones hold less than 8%. Sequencing input: PBMCs or T cells enriched from blood (not recorded which). These receptor sequences come from a woman in her thirties or forties with acute COVID-19. Both conserved end residues are part of each CDR3. D genes are given only for firm matches. Clone size is stated in some rows and not others, as once, few, many or a class when expanded.

j_call d_call clone_size v_call cdr3_nt cdr3_aa
TRBJ1-3 NA NA TRBV29-1 TGCAGCGTTGGGGAGGGCTTGGGAAACACCATATATTTT CSVGEGLGNTIYF
TRBJ1-1 NA NA TRBV15 TGTGCCACCAGCAGAGCGGGATGGCTGAACACTGAAGCTTTCTTT CATSRAGWLNTEAFF
TRBJ1-3 NA NA TRBV19 TGTGCCAGTAGTCCTCGGACAGCTACAAGCTCTGGAAACACCATATATTTT CASSPRTATSSGNTIYF
TRBJ2-3 TRBD1 NA TRBV11-2 TGTGCCAGCAGCTCCGGACAGGGAGGTACAGATACGCAGTATTTT CASSSGQGGTDTQYF
TRBJ1-1 NA few TRBV7-3 TGTGCCAGCAGTTTTGACGGGGTGAACACTGAAGCTTTCTTT CASSFDGVNTEAFF
TRBJ2-1 TRBD2 NA TRBV28 TGTGCCAGCAGTCCCGGGACTAGCTATCACAATGAGCAGTTCTTC CASSPGTSYHNEQFF
TRBJ1-1 TRBD1 NA TRBV19 TGTGCCAGTAGTATTTATCACAGGGGGGTGAACACTGAAGCTTTCTTT CASSIYHRGVNTEAFF
TRBJ2-7 NA NA TRBV28 TGTGCCAGCAGTAGACAGGACTACGAGCAGTACTTC CASSRQDYEQYF
TRBJ1-5 NA few TRBV28 TGTGCCAGCAGTTTGGGAGGCTTGCAGCCCCAGCATTTT CASSLGGLQPQHF
TRBJ1-4 NA NA TRBV11-2 TGTGCCAGCAGCATGGGGGCCGAAAAACTGTTTTTT CASSMGAEKLFF
TRBJ1-3 NA NA TRBV7-3 TGTGCCAGCAGCTTAGCTGGGAGTGTCGGAAACACCATATATTTT CASSLAGSVGNTIYF
TRBJ2-6 NA NA TRBV6-5 TGTGCCAGCAGTTTGAGGACTGGGGCCAACGTCCTGACTTTC CASSLRTGANVLTF
TRBJ2-7 TRBD1 few TRBV6-5 TGTGCCAGCAGTTACAGGGACAGGGGCTACGAGCAGTACTTC CASSYRDRGYEQYF
TRBJ2-5 TRBD2 NA TRBV5-4 TGTGCCAGCAGCTTGACCGGCGGGGGGGCAGAGACCCAGTACTTC CASSLTGGGAETQYF
TRBJ1-1 TRBD1 NA TRBV7-3 TGTGCCAGCAGCACCTCCCCCGTGGGACAGGGGTTACCGAACACTGAAGCTTTCTTT CASSTSPVGQGLPNTEAFF
TRBJ2-7 NA NA TRBV7-2 TGTGCCAGCAGCTTCGGTTCCGGGGGAGGCCCGGGCCCTACGAGGCAGTACTTC CASSFGSGGGPGPTRQYF
TRBJ2-1 NA NA TRBV7-2 TGTGCCAGCAGCTTAGAACAGGGCACCTACAATGAGCAGTTCTTC CASSLEQGTYNEQFF
TRBJ1-5 TRBD1 NA TRBV7-8 TGTGCCAGCAGCTTAGACAGGGGGGATAATCAGCCCCAGCATTTT CASSLDRGDNQPQHF
TRBJ2-5 TRBD1 NA TRBV3-1/TRBV3-2 TGTGCCAGCAGCCACCAATGGGACAGCCAAGAGACCCAGTACTTC CASSHQWDSQETQYF
TRBJ1-2 TRBD1 many TRBV24-1 TGTGCCGCGTCTGACAGGGCTCTTAACTATGGCTACACCTTC CAASDRALNYGYTF
TRBJ2-1 TRBD2 NA TRBV19 TGTGCCAGTAGTATAGATTCGGCTAGCGGTTCCTACAATGAGCAGTTCTTC CASSIDSASGSYNEQFF
TRBJ1-5 TRBD1 NA TRBV6-2/TRBV6-3 TGTGCCAGCAGTAAGCCCTCAGGGGGTAGCAATCAGCCCCAGCATTTT CASSKPSGGSNQPQHF
TRBJ2-5 NA NA TRBV12-5 TGTGCTAGTGCCCAACACGCCGGAGGGTACGCCCAGTACTTC CASAQHAGGYAQYF
TRBJ2-7 NA NA TRBV27 TGTGCCAGCAGTTTATTGGGGGGTATGTACGAGCAGTACTTC CASSLLGGMYEQYF
TRBJ2-1 TRBD2 NA TRBV28 TGTGCCAGCAGTTCCAGACTAGCGGGGACCTCCTACAATGAGCAGTTCTTC CASSSRLAGTSYNEQFF
TRBJ1-2 TRBD1 NA TRBV5-6 TGTGCCAGCAGGCCGGGACAGGGGGCGGAAAACTATGGCTACACCTTC CASRPGQGAENYGYTF
TRBJ2-1 TRBD2 NA TRBV14 TGTGCCAGCAGCGCAACTAGCGGGGAGTACAATGAGCAGTTCTTC CASSATSGEYNEQFF
TRBJ1-2 NA NA TRBV12-3/TRBV12-4 TGTGCCAGCAGAGCAGGGGCGGACTATGGCTACACCTTC CASRAGADYGYTF
TRBJ1-4 NA NA TRBV24-1 TGTGCCACCTCCCCGTCGGGGGAAAAACTGTTTTTT CATSPSGEKLFF
TRBJ2-3 NA NA TRBV10-3 TGTGCCAGCGTACCAAACCCCACAGATACGCAGTATTTT CASVPNPTDTQYF
TRBJ1-1 NA NA TRBV30 TGTGCCTGGAGATGGGGCAGGGGGAACACTGAAGCTTTCTTT CAWRWGRGNTEAFF
TRBJ2-3 TRBD2 NA TRBV30 TGTGCCTGGAGTCTCTTAGCGGGAGCGAGGGGAGATACGCAGTATTTT CAWSLLAGARGDTQYF
TRBJ1-5 NA NA TRBV19 TGTGCCAGTAGTATCCGTCGGCAGGGCAATCAGCCCCAGCATTTT CASSIRRQGNQPQHF
TRBJ2-1 NA once TRBV4-2 TGTGCCAGCAGCCAAGAAACTAGCCTGCCCTACAATGAGCAGTTCTTC CASSQETSLPYNEQFF
TRBJ1-4 NA NA TRBV15 TGTGCCACCAGCGCCGGGGGGTTAATCGCTAATGAAAAACTGTTTTTT CATSAGGLIANEKLFF
TRBJ2-7 NA NA TRBV19 TGTGCCAGTAGCCCCTTCCTTCCCACAGGGATCTACGAGCAGTACTTC CASSPFLPTGIYEQYF
TRBJ1-5 NA NA TRBV5-6 TGTGCCAGCAGCTCTTCCGGTGTTCAGCCCCAGCATTTT CASSSSGVQPQHF
TRBJ2-7 TRBD2 NA TRBV11-2 TGTGCCAGCAGCTTAGTATCGGGAGGCCCCTACGAGCAGTACTTC CASSLVSGGPYEQYF